A single sample is the source of the 27 T cell receptor beta chains below, sequenced in a study of cytomegalovirus exposure and HLA in healthy donors listed by TCRdb under 2017. Libraries were made using the immunoSEQ multiplex PCR assay. This is the immuneACCESS table as TCRdb keeps it, with only in-frame sequences that have V and J called. A part of the clones is gone; compared with another copy, unresolved V genes explain less than half, and the rest is unexplained. The table for this sample lists around 62,000 clones; 75% to 90% of them were counted only once. Roughly 1.8% of the sample is in the top ten clones. The sample taken for sequencing was PBMCs. These TCRs come from a woman between 18 and 29 years old in good health and CMV-seronegative.

This chain uses TRBV14 with TRBJ2-7; weak D call: TRBD2 (6 bases). With 0 bases removed from V and 4 bases from J, the gap between germline ends came to 13 bases. This CDR3 comprises 15 residues. CDR1 SGHDN and CDR2 FVKESK come from the germline V gene. The CDR3 is CASSQDGGVGYEQYF. CDR3 nucleotide sequence: TGTGCCAGCAGCCAAGACGGAGGGGTAGGATACGAGCAGTACTTC.

The rearrangement joins TRBV4-1 to TRBJ1-5; tentative D call: TRBD1 (5 bases). The CDR3 spans 15 residues. Trimming removed 1 base from V and 2 bases from J, with 9 bases in between. Germline V gene sequence: CDR1 MGHRA, CDR2 YSYEKL. The CDR3 loop reads CASSQGRGGNQPQHF. The CDR3 region has the DNA TGCGCCAGCAGCCAAGGCCGGGGGGGCAATCAGCCCCAGCATTTT.

The rearrangement joins TRBV30 to TRBJ2-7; 11 nucleotides line up with TRBD2. The V segment lost 5 bases and the J segment 4 bases; nucleotides outside the gene matches: 10. Germline CDR1 and CDR2: GTSNPN and SVGIG (reference sequence). The length of the CDR3 is 15 residues. CDR3 sequence: CAWAVAGGVGYEQYF. CDR3 DNA: TGTGCCTGGGCTGTAGCGGGGGGGGTAGGGTACGAGCAGTACTTC. The variable domain in full, completed from reference TRBV30 and TRBJ2-7, reads SQTIHQWPATLVQPVGSPLSLECTVEGTSNPNLYWYRQAAGRGLQLLFYSVGIGQISSEVPQNLSASRPQDRQFILSSKKLLLSDSGFYLCAWAVAGGVGYEQYFGPGTRLTVT.

There are a few counts of this clone. V is TRBV28 and J is TRBJ1-2; 9 nucleotides line up with TRBD1. J lost 8 bases, V lost 2 bases, and 6 bases had no gene match. This CDR3 spans 14 amino acids. Germline V gene data show CDR1 as MDHEN and CDR2 as SYDVKM. The CDR3: CASSLGTGSMGYTF. CDR3 DNA sequence: TGTGCCAGCAGTTTAGGGACAGGGTCTATGGGCTACACCTTC.

This clone was picked up one time. The chain employs TRBV11-2 and TRBJ2-7, with D unresolved. The germline V and J ends were trimmed by 0 bases and 0 bases, with 12 bases remaining between them. The CDR3 length is 16 residues. CDR1 and CDR2 (germline): SGHAT, FQNNGV. The CDR3 bases are TGTGCCAGCAGCTTAGAACTTACTTCAAACTCCTACGAGCAGTACTTC. Translated, it gives CASSLELTSNSYEQYF.

The chain links TRBV11-2 to TRBJ2-5, with 8 bases identical to TRBD2. Losses at the gene ends were 5 bases for V and 2 bases for J; bases not matched to a gene: 10. Germline lookup yields CDR1 SGHAT and CDR2 FQNNGV. This CDR3 contains 16 residues. The CDR3: CASSPFDSGVQETQYF. CDR3 nucleotides: TGTGCCAGCAGCCCCTTTGATAGCGGGGTACAAGAGACCCAGTACTTC. Filled out from reference TRBV11-2 and TRBJ2-5, the complete variable domain reads EAGVAQSPRYKIIEKRQSVAFWCNPISGHATLYWYQQILGQGPKLLIQFQNNGVVDDSQLPKDRFSAERLKGVDSTLKIQPAKLEDSAVYLCASSPFDSGVQETQYFGPGTRLLVL.

This clone appeared a few times. The V gene is TRBV7-3, the J gene TRBJ2-7, with TRBD2 as a possible D gene (7 bases). The length of the CDR3 is 14 residues. Germline V lookup: CDR1 SGHTA, CDR2 FQGTGA. Trimming shortened V by 3 bases and J by 7 bases, and 16 bases separated the two germline ends. For the CDR3, the DNA is TGTGCCAGCAGCTTGGAGCCCAGGGGAGGGGAGCAGTACTTC. Its translation: CASSLEPRGGEQYF.

The chain has TRBV30 and TRBJ2-3; tentative D call: TRBD1 (5 bases). The V gene lost 0 bases and the J gene lost 1 base, with 8 bases spanning the gap. Germline V gene lookup returns CDR1 GTSNPN and CDR2 SVGIG (reference sequence). The CDR3 runs to 14 residues. CDR3 coding DNA: TGTGCCTGGAGTGTTGGGGCGGGCACAGATACGCAGTATTTT. Protein sequence: CAWSVGAGTDTQYF.

This rearrangement joins TRBV30 to TRBJ1-2, with 11 bases that match TRBD1. Germline V gene lookup returns CDR1 GTSNPN and CDR2 SVGIG (reference sequence). V dropped 2 bases and J dropped 7; count of bases not matched to a gene: 6. The length of the CDR3 is 14 residues. CDR3 bases: TGTGCCTGGAGTTTAACCGGGACAGGGGGTGGCTACACCTTC. It specifies CAWSLTGTGGGYTF.

This sequence joins TRBV2 and TRBJ1-1, with D possibly matching TRBD1 (5 bases). This CDR3 has 15 residues. From germline, CDR1 is SNHLY and CDR2 FYNNEI. Trimming stripped 7 bases from V and 1 base from J, with 16 bases between. The DNA for the CDR3 is TGTGCCAGCACGGGGGTCGGGGCAGGGAACACTGAAGCTTTCTTT. This sequence encodes CASTGVGAGNTEAFF.

The V and J genes are TRBV7-2 and TRBJ2-2; 9 bases line up with TRBD2. Germline V CDR1 and CDR2: SGHTA, FQGNSA. This CDR3 is built from 17 residues. V dropped 5 bases and J dropped 6; count of bases not matched to a gene: 13. CDR3 DNA: TGTGCCAGCAGCCTTACAGGGTGGCGGGAGGGCCCCGGGGAGCTGTTTTTT. Translating it yields CASSLTGWREGPGELFF. Together with reference TRBV7-2 and TRBJ2-2, the CDR3 gives the full variable domain: GAGVSQSPSNKVTEKGKDVELRCDPISGHTALYWYRQSLGQGLEFLIYFQGNSAPDKSGLPSDRFSAERTGGSVSTLTIQRTQQEDSAVYLCASSLTGWREGPGELFFGEGSRLTVL.

V gene TRBV27 combines with J gene TRBJ2-7; 9 bases fit TRBD2. Germline V gene sequence: CDR1 MNHEY, CDR2 SMNVEV (reference sequence). Germline trimming cut 10 bases from V and 5 bases from J; bases unmatched to any gene: 15. CDR3 length: 15 residues. The CDR3 sequence is CATRALAGVVHEQYF. The DNA for the CDR3 is TGTGCCACCAGGGCCTTAGCGGGAGTGGTGCACGAGCAGTACTTC.

The rearrangement uses TRBV14 and TRBJ2-2; D ambiguous. V lost 0 bases and J lost 4, with 6 bases in between. Germline values: CDR1 SGHDN, CDR2 FVKESK. The CDR3 totals 14 residues. The CDR3 DNA sequence: TGTGCCAGCAGCCAAGATCTTCTCACCGGGGAGCTGTTTTTT. This gives the protein CASSQDLLTGELFF.

V is TRBV28 and J is TRBJ1-4; no definite D call. Germline-derived CDR1 and CDR2 are MDHEN and SYDVKM. This CDR3 has 17 residues. V lost 2 bases, J lost 5 bases, and 18 bases lay in between. The CDR3 region is CASSLPFRRQSNEKLFF. Written as DNA, the CDR3 is TGTGCCAGCAGTTTACCGTTCCGGCGGCAGTCGAATGAAAAACTGTTTTTT.

The V gene is TRBV6-6, the J gene TRBJ2-1, with TRBD2 matching over 14 bases. Losses at the gene ends were 6 bases for V and 13 bases for J; bases not matched to a gene: 5. CDR1 MNHNY and CDR2 SVGAGI come from the germline V gene (reference sequence). The CDR3 sequence is 13 residues long. As DNA, the CDR3 is TGTGCCAGCAGCCCCGGGACTAGCGGGAGACAGTTCTTC. The encoded protein is CASSPGTSGRQFF.

This clone was counted once. The V and J genes are TRBV27 and TRBJ2-1; D gene unclear. There are 14 residues in the CDR3. V was trimmed by 0 bases and J by 9 bases, leaving 12 bases between them. Germline V gene lookup returns CDR1 MNHEY and CDR2 SMNVEV (reference sequence). CDR3 coding DNA: TGTGCCAGCAGTTTATCTTCTGTTTTCGGTGAGCAGTTCTTC. Protein product: CASSLSSVFGEQFF.

This clone came up once. Germline is not matched at one junction end, which may reflect a read error. The rearrangement joins TRBV19 to TRBJ1-1, with D perhaps TRBD1 (5 bases). This CDR3 region has 13 residues. From germline, CDR1 is LNHDA and CDR2 SQIVND (reference sequence). DNA of the CDR3: TGTGCCAGTAGTATAGATCGCAGGGTTTCTCCAATTTTT. Protein: CASSIDRRVSPIF. Based on the CDR3 plus reference TRBV19 and TRBJ1-1, the full variable domain is DGGITQSPKYLFRKEGQNVTLSCEQNLNHDAMYWYRQDPGQGLRLIYYSQIVNDFQKGDIAEGYSVSREKKESFPLTVTSAQKNPTAFYLCASSIDRRVSPIFGQGTRLTVV.

This sequence joins TRBV6-5 and TRBJ2-7; possible D gene TRBD1, 6 bases. The CDR3 is 14 residues long. V was pared by 7 bases and J by 0 bases, with 13 bases between. Germline V gives CDR1 MNHEY, CDR2 SVGAGI. CDR3 in amino acids: CASTSDSSSYEQYF. CDR3 nucleotides: TGTGCCAGCACCTCGGACAGCAGCTCCTACGAGCAGTACTTC.

The chain couples TRBV6-4 to TRBJ2-2, with D tentatively TRBD2 (7 bases). From germline, CDR1 is MRHNA and CDR2 SNTAGT. The germline V and J ends were trimmed by 11 bases and 3 bases, with 16 bases remaining between them. The CDR3 runs to 14 residues. This chain's CDR3 is CASKGGSDTGELFF. The CDR3 DNA follows: TGTGCCTCAAAGGGGGGGTCGGACACCGGGGAGCTGTTTTTT.

V usage is TRBV30 and J usage is TRBJ1-3; a weak D match, TRBD1 (6 bases). The V and J ends lost 0 bases and 2 bases respectively, with 8 bases between them. Germline V gene lookup returns CDR1 GTSNPN and CDR2 SVGIG (reference sequence). The CDR3 contains 14 residues. The CDR3 coding sequence is TGTGCCTGGAGTGTAAACAGGGCTGGAAACACCATATATTTT. It translates to CAWSVNRAGNTIYF.

The rearrangement joins TRBV18 to TRBJ2-3, with 9 bases aligning to TRBD2. In germline, CDR1 is KGHSH, CDR2 LQKENI. The CDR3 is 16 amino acids. V shed 0 bases, J shed 1 base, and the junction held 2 bases outside the gene matches. The CDR3 nucleotides read TGTGCCAGCTCACCACCGCGGGGGGGCGGCACAGATACGCAGTATTTT. Protein: CASSPPRGGGTDTQYF.

The chain employs TRBV5-5 and TRBJ2-3; 8 bases fit TRBD1. The length of the CDR3 is 16 residues. The trim removed 0 bases at V and 2 bases at J, leaving 5 bases unmatched. Germline V gives CDR1 SGHKS, CDR2 YYEKEE (reference sequence). CDR3 loop: CASSLGVGQATDTQYF. The CDR3 nucleotides read TGTGCCAGCAGCTTGGGGGTGGGACAGGCCACAGATACGCAGTATTTT.

The chain couples TRBV4-1 to TRBJ2-1; TRBD2 matches 10 bases. Trimming at V came to 4 bases and at J to 7 bases, leaving 10 bases not matched to a gene. This CDR3 has 16 residues. Germline assignment: CDR1 MGHRA and CDR2 YSYEKL. The CDR3 here is CASSRRGTSEVNEQFF. CDR3 in DNA: TGCGCCAGCAGCCGTCGGGGGACTAGCGAAGTTAATGAGCAGTTCTTC.

This clone was seen only once. The V call is TRBV7-9, the J call TRBJ2-2; TRBD2 matches 11 bases. With 5 bases clipped from V and 4 bases from J, the junction kept 3 bases outside the gene matches. Germline CDR1 is SEHNR and CDR2 is FQNEAQ (reference sequence). The CDR3 covers 15 residues. CDR3 sequence reads: CASSPGLAATGELFF. CDR3 sequence (DNA): TGTGCCAGCAGCCCGGGACTAGCGGCCACCGGGGAGCTGTTTTTT.

The CDR3 is CASSQRGGPGELFF. CDR3 bases: TGTGCCAGCAGTCAGCGGGGGGGCCCCGGGGAGCTGTTTTTT. The rearrangement uses TRBV6-5 and TRBJ2-2; 10 nucleotides match TRBD2. Trimming took 5 bases from V and 6 from J; bases not matched to a gene: 3. Germline CDR1 and CDR2: MNHEY and SVGAGI. This CDR3 comprises 14 residues.

This clone is a singleton in its sample. This chain uses TRBV11-1 with TRBJ2-7; D perhaps matches TRBD2 (6 bases). The V end lost 5 bases, the J end lost 0 bases, and 17 bases lay between the germline ends. This CDR3 has 16 amino acids. Germline CDR1 reads SGHAT; CDR2 reads FQDESV (reference sequence). CDR3 DNA: TGTGCCAGCAGCCCGGGTCTGGCGGGGCCCTCCTACGAGCAGTACTTC. Residues: CASSPGLAGPSYEQYF.

The chain is built from TRBV7-8 and TRBJ2-7; 9 bases match TRBD1. V lost 4 bases and J lost 3; bases outside the gene matches: 7. This CDR3 spans 15 amino acids. Looked up from germline, CDR1 is SGHVS and CDR2 is FQNEAQ. CDR3 bases: TGTGCCAGCAGCTCTGGACAGGGGTTCAGCTACGAGCAGTACTTC. Protein: CASSSGQGFSYEQYF.